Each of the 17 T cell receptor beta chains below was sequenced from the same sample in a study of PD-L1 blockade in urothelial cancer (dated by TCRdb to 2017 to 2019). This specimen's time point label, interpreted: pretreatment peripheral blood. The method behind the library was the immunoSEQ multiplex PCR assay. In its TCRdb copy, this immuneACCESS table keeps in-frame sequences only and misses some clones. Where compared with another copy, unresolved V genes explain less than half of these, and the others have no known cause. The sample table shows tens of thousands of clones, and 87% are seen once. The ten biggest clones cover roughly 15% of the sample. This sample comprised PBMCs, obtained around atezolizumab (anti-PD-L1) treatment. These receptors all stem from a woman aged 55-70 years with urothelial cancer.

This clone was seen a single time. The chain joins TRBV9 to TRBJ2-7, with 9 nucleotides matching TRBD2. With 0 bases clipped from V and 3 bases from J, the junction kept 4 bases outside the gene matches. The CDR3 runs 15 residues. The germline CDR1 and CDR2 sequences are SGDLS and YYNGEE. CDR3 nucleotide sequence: TGTGCCAGCAGCGTAGAACCTAGCGGGGTCTACGAGCAGTACTTC. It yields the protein CASSVEPSGVYEQYF.

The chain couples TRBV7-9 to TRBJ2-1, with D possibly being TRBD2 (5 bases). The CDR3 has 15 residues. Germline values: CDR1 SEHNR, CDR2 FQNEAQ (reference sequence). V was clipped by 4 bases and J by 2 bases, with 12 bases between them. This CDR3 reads CASSSDGLTYNEQFF. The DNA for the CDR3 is TGTGCCAGCAGCTCGGACGGACTCACCTACAATGAGCAGTTCTTC.

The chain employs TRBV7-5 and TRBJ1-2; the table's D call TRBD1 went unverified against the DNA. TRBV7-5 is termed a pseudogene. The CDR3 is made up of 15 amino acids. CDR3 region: CARSFQWDRAYGYTF. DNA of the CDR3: TGTGCCAGAAGCTTCCAATGGGACAGGGCCTATGGCTACACCTTC.

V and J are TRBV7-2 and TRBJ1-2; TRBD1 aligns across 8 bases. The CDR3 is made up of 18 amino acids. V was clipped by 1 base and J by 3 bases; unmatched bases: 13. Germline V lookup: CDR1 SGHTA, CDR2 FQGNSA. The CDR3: CASSLVGTGAQLDYGYTF. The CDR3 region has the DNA TGTGCCAGCAGCTTAGTCGGGACAGGCGCCCAATTGGACTATGGCTACACCTTC. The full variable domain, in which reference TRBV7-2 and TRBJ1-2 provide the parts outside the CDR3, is GAGVSQSPSNKVTEKGKDVELRCDPISGHTALYWYRQSLGQGLEFLIYFQGNSAPDKSGLPSDRFSAERTGGSVSTLTIQRTQQEDSAVYLCASSLVGTGAQLDYGYTFGSGTRLTVV.

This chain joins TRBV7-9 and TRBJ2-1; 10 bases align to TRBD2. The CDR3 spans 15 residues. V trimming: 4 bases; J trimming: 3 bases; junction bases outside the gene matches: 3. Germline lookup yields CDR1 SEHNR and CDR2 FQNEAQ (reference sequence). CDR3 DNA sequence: TGTGCCAGCAGCTACACTAGCGGGAACTACAATGAGCAGTTCTTC. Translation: CASSYTSGNYNEQFF. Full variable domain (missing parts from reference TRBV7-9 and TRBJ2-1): DTGVSQNPRHKITKRGQNVTFRCDPISEHNRLYWYRQTLGQGPEFLTYFQNEAQLEKSRLLSDRFSAERPKGSFSTLEIQRTEQGDSAMYLCASSYTSGNYNEQFFGPGTRLTVL.

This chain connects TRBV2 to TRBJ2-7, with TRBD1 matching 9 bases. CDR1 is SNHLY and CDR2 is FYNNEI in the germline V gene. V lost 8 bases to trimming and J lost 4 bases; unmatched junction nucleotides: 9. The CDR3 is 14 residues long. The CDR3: CASRDRGKLYEQYF. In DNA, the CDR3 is TGTGCCAGCCGAGACAGGGGGAAACTTTACGAGCAGTACTTC.

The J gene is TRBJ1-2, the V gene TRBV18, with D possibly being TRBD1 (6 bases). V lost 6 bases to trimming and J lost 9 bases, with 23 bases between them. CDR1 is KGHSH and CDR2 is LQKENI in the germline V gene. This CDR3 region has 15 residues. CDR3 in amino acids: CASSEPGRGAWSYTF. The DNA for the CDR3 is TGTGCCAGCTCTGAACCAGGCCGGGGGGCTTGGAGCTACACCTTC.

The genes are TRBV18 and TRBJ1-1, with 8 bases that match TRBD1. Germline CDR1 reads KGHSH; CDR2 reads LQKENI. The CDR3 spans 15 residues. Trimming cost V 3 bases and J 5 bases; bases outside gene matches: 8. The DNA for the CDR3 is TGTGCCAGCTCACCCGGACAGGGCGACGTTACTGAAGCTTTCTTT. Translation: CASSPGQGDVTEAFF.

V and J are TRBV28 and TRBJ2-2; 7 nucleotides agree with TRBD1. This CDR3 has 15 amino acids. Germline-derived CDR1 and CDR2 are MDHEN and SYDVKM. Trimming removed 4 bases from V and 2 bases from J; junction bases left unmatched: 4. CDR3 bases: TGTGCCAGCAGTTCGGGACAGACCAACACCGGGGAGCTGTTTTTT. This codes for CASSSGQTNTGELFF.

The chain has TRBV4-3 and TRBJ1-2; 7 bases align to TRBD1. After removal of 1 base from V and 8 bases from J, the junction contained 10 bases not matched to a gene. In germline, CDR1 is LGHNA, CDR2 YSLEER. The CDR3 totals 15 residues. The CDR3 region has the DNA TGCGCCAGCAGCCAAGGTAATACAGGGGCGCAGGGCTACACCTTC. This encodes CASSQGNTGAQGYTF.

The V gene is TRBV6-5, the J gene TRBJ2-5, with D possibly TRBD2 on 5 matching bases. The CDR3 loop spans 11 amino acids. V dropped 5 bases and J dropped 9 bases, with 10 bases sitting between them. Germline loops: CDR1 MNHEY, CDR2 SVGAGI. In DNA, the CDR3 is TGTGCCAGCAGTACGAGGGCGGCCCAGTACTTC. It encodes CASSTRAAQYF.

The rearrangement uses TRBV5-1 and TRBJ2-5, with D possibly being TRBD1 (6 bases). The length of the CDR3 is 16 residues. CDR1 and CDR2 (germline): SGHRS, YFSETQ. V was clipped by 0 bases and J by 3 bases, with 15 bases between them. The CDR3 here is CASSLDARPGEETQYF. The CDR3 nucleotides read TGCGCCAGCAGCTTGGACGCCCGGCCAGGGGAAGAGACCCAGTACTTC.

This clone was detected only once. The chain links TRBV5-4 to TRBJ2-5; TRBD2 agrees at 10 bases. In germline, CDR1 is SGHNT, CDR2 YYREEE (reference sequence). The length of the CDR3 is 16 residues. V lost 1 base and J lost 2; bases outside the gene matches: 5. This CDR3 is CASSLLAGVVQETQYF. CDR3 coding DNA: TGTGCCAGCAGCTTGCTAGCGGGGGTGGTACAAGAGACCCAGTACTTC.

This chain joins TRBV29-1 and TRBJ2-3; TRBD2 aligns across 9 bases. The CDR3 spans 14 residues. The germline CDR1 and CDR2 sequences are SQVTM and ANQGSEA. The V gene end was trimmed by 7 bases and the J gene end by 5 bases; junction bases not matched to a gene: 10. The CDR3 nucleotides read TGCAGCGCCGAGGGCGGGGGGGCCGGAGATACGCAGTATTTT. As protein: CSAEGGGAGDTQYF.

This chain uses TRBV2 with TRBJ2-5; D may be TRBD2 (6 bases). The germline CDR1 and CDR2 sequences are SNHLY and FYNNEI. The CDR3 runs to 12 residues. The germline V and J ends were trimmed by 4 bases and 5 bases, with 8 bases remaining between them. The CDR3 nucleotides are TGTGCCAGCAGTGTGGGGACTGAGACCCAGTACTTC. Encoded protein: CASSVGTETQYF.

In nucleotides, the CDR3 is TGTGCCAGCAGCTTCAGGGGACAGGACGAGCAGTACTTC. Amino acid sequence: CASSFRGQDEQYF. The chain recombines TRBV11-2 with TRBJ2-7; TRBD1 agrees at 8 bases. Trimming took 3 bases from V and 5 from J; bases not matched to a gene: 3. CDR1 and CDR2 (germline): SGHAT, FQNNGV. The CDR3 totals 13 residues.

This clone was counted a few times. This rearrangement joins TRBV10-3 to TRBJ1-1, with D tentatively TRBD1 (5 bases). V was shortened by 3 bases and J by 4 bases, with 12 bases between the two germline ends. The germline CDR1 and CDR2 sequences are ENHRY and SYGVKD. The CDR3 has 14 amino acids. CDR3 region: CAISDPRGSTEAFF. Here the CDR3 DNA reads TGTGCCATCAGTGATCCCCGGGGGAGCACTGAAGCTTTCTTT.